The clone carrying this TCR beta chain has a single count. Its cognate antigen is unknown. Profiling relied on immunoSEQ multiplex PCR, and the TCRdb table lists in-frame clones only, not all of them. Of about 55,000 clones listed, about 80% are singletons. Germline loops: CDR1 MNHNS, CDR2 SASEGT. Trimming cost V 8 bases and J 11 bases, with 15 bases left between them. This CDR3 has 11 amino acids. This specimen comes from a study of a mutant IDH1 vaccine in newly diagnosed glioma. About the study: Patients in the study were vaccinated eight times, receiving shots in weeks 1, 3, 5, 7, 11, 15, 19 and 23. The therapy given earlier, which was standard therapy, consisted of radiotherapy, temozolomide, or both, and most of the patients received both.

Specified time point: week 23, last vaccination. Doses consisted of 300 ug of mutant IDH1 20-mer peptide each, paired with topical imiquimod. The chain combines TRBV6-1 with TRBJ1-1; maybe TRBD1 (6 bases). The source was PBMCs, collected from a glioma patient whose treatment included an IDH1 peptide vaccine. This TCR was recovered from a man aged 35-49 years with glioma. The CDR3 protein is CASGQRSGAFF. The CDR3, as DNA: TGTGCCAGCGGACAGCGGTCGGGTGCTTTCTTT.